Listed here are 14 T cell receptor beta chains from one sample, sequenced in a study of T cells in Graves' hyperthyroidism and ophthalmopathy. Researchers took RNA transcripts and amplified the TCR beta CDR3 regions from them. Initially, a first-round RT-PCR of the TCR CDR3 employed the HTBI primer set. TCRdb re-analysed the multiplex PCR reads in MiXCR, keeping a single row per CDR3 protein. The sample records hundreds of thousands of distinct CDR3 sequences, about 45% being singletons. Sequencing used peripheral blood or thyroid tissue (not recorded which). These receptors all stem from an adult man with Graves' disease, either hyperthyroidism or ophthalmopathy (not recorded which).

A few counts support this clonotype. This chain links TRBV5-1 with TRBJ1-6; 7 bases agree with TRBD1. The CDR3 contains 15 residues. With 4 bases clipped from V and 6 bases from J, the junction kept 7 bases outside the gene matches. CDR1 is SGHRS, CDR2 YFSETQ, per germline. The CDR3 region has the DNA TGCGCCAGCAGCAACTCCGGGACAGCTAATTCACCCCTCCACTTT. Its protein product is CASSNSGTANSPLHF.

This rearrangement joins TRBV6-6 to TRBJ1-5, with D hard to call. V was clipped by 3 bases and J by 5 bases, with 20 bases between them. Germline V CDR1 and CDR2: MNHNY, SVGAGI (reference sequence). CDR3 length equals 17 residues. CDR3 amino acids: CASSYGIGPDGDQPQHF. CDR3 nucleotide sequence: TGTGCCAGCAGTTATGGGATAGGGCCGGACGGGGATCAGCCCCAGCATTTT.

The sample holds a few counts of this clonotype. The chain employs TRBV5-1 and TRBJ1-1, with TRBD1 matching over 8 bases. Germline CDR1 SGHRS, CDR2 YFSETQ. CDR3 length equals 15 residues. The V gene end was trimmed by 4 bases and the J gene end by 0 bases; junction bases not matched to a gene: 5. The CDR3 nucleotides read TGCGCCAGCAGCGCTGCAGGGGGCATGAACACTGAAGCTTTCTTT. Protein product: CASSAAGGMNTEAFF.

This clonotype was recorded at least ten times. The CDR3 nucleotides read TGTGCCAGCAGCCAAGCGGGAAGGCTCTACGAGCAGTACTTC. It translates to CASSQAGRLYEQYF. The chain couples TRBV7-8 to TRBJ2-7; 7 nucleotides align to TRBD2. The CDR3 runs to 14 residues. Germline assignment: CDR1 SGHVS and CDR2 FQNEAQ. V trimming: 5 bases; J trimming: 3 bases; junction bases outside the gene matches: 7.

This clonotype came up many times. The chain recombines TRBV2 with TRBJ1-5; TRBD1 aligns across 8 bases. The CDR3 sequence is 14 residues long. Germline V lookup: CDR1 SNHLY, CDR2 FYNNEI. V was clipped by 7 bases and J by 1 base; unmatched bases: 3. CDR3 region: CASTGGRSNQPQHF. The CDR3, as DNA: TGTGCCAGCACAGGGGGCCGGAGCAATCAGCCCCAGCATTTT.

Notes on this clonotype: Just one base apart from a much larger clone, this may be a read error. Without the conserved terminal phenylalanine or tryptophan, this CDR3 likely stems from a read error. It is unclear where the CDR3 begins or ends on the DNA, so no DNA is shown, and the CDR3 is as TCRdb lists it. The chain employs TRBV6-5 and TRBJ2-7; the table's D gene call, TRBD1, was not cross checked with the DNA. Inclusive of both ends, the CDR3 amounts to 13 amino acids. Germline V gene data show CDR1 as MNHEY and CDR2 as SVGAGI. This CDR3 is CASSGISTGTPVM.

The chain links TRBV11-2 to TRBJ1-1; a possible D gene is TRBD1 (6 bases). This CDR3 spans 14 amino acids. The germline gives CDR1 SGHAT, CDR2 FQNNGV. The V gene lost 5 bases and the J gene lost 7 bases, with 17 bases spanning the gap. The CDR3 spells CASSGITGYGEAFF. CDR3 nucleotides: TGTGCCAGCAGCGGGATAACAGGGTACGGTGAAGCTTTCTTT.

This clonotype was counted a few times. The chain combines TRBV6-5 with TRBJ1-1; a weak D match, TRBD1 (6 bases). Per germline, CDR1 MNHEY and CDR2 SVGAGI. CDR3 length equals 15 residues. The V gene lost 2 bases and the J gene lost 1 base, with 11 bases spanning the gap. The CDR3 DNA reads TGTGCCAGCAGTTACGGGGGGCTCCAGAACACTGAAGCTTTCTTT. Translation: CASSYGGLQNTEAFF.

This clonotype appeared many times. The chain uses TRBV5-5 and TRBJ1-2; D remains ambiguous. The CDR3 covers 12 residues. Germline CDR1 reads SGHKS; CDR2 reads YYEKEE (reference sequence). The ends were cut back, 0 bases at V and 8 bases at J, with 8 bases in the middle. The CDR3 is CASSLEGAGYTF. For the CDR3, the DNA is TGTGCCAGCAGCTTGGAAGGCGCGGGCTACACCTTC.

With respect to this clonotype: Sequence at one end of the junction differs from germline and may be a read error. The rearrangement joins TRBV19 to TRBJ1-1; no reliable D call. CDR1 and CDR2 (germline): LNHDA, SQIVND (reference sequence). The CDR3 spans 15 residues. CDR3 sequence reads: CASSTGERAVTEACF. The CDR3 DNA reads as TGTGCCAGTAGTACAGGAGAGAGGGCCGTCACTGAAGCTTGCTTT.

The rearrangement joins TRBV7-2 to TRBJ2-3; a weak D match, TRBD1 (5 bases). V was shortened by 1 base and J by 0 bases, with 5 bases between the two germline ends. CDR1 and CDR2 from the germline V gene are SGHTA and FQGNSA. The CDR3 consists of 14 residues. The CDR3, as DNA: TGTGCCAGCAGCTTAGGACAGAGCACAGATACGCAGTATTTT. This translates into CASSLGQSTDTQYF.

There are many counts of this clonotype. The V call is TRBV6-6, the J call TRBJ1-6; D unclear. Germline CDR1 is MNHNY and CDR2 is SVGAGI (reference sequence). Trimming left V 2 bases short and J 14 bases short, with 16 bases between. The CDR3 length is 14 residues. CDR3 loop: CASSYRQVPSTLHF. For the CDR3, the DNA is TGTGCCAGCAGTTACCGGCAGGTTCCTTCGACCCTCCACTTT.

This clonotype has a single count. V gene TRBV11-2 combines with J gene TRBJ2-7; D is undetermined. Trimming removed 6 bases at V and 0 bases at J, with 6 bases between. Germline-derived CDR1 and CDR2 are SGHAT and FQNNGV. CDR3 length equals 12 residues. The CDR3, as DNA: TGTGCCAGCAGGTCCTACTCCTACGAGCAGTACTTC. It translates to CASRSYSYEQYF.

The genes are TRBV12-3 or TRBV12-4 and TRBJ1-5; no clear D gene. The CDR3 runs 16 residues. The V and J ends lost 2 bases and 0 bases respectively, with 11 bases between them. The DNA of the CDR3 is TGTGCCAGCAGTTTATTGCCGCCGTATAGCAATCAGCCCCAGCATTTT. Its translation is CASSLLPPYSNQPQHF.